This entry lists 31 T cell receptor beta chains sequenced from one sample in a study of blood T cell repertoires in COVID-19. This table comes from immunoSEQ multiplex PCR, and its TCRdb copy is limited to in-frame clones, with some not included. The sample consists of under 150,000 clones, approximately 90% of them appearing once. Material: peripheral blood. These receptors all stem from a human donor with active COVID-19. The donor label of this sample is uncertain.

V is TRBV5-1 and J is TRBJ1-3; D gene unclear. The CDR3 has 12 amino acids. V was pared by 5 bases and J by 3 bases, with 6 bases between. The V gene's germline CDR1 is SGHRS and CDR2 YFSETQ. In DNA form, the CDR3 reads TGCGCCAGCAGGGAGAATGGAAACACCATATATTTT. Translating it yields CASRENGNTIYF.

The chain uses TRBV7-3 and TRBJ2-1, with TRBD1 as a possible D gene (6 bases). The CDR3 is 14 amino acids. The V and J ends lost 4 bases and 2 bases respectively, with 9 bases between them. Germline loops: CDR1 SGHTA, CDR2 FQGTGA. CDR3 in amino acids: CASSSQGTYNEQFF. The DNA for the CDR3 is TGTGCCAGCAGCTCCCAGGGGACCTACAATGAGCAGTTCTTC.

The J gene is TRBJ1-3, the V gene TRBV5-4; D perhaps matches TRBD1 (5 bases). CDR3 size: 16 residues. Germline V gene data show CDR1 as SGHNT and CDR2 as YYREEE (reference sequence). The germline V and J ends were trimmed by 4 bases and 3 bases, with 17 bases remaining between them. The CDR3, as DNA: TGTGCCAGCAGCCCGGGGACTGTAAAACGTGGAAACACCATATATTTT. Translated: CASSPGTVKRGNTIYF.

J is TRBJ1-6 and V is TRBV7-2; 7 positions match TRBD1. CDR3 size: 15 residues. V lost 5 bases and J lost 5; bases outside the gene matches: 6. Germline values: CDR1 SGHTA, CDR2 FQGNSA. CDR3 DNA sequence: TGTGCCAGCAGCCCCCGGACAGGAAATAATTCACCCCTCCACTTT. Protein: CASSPRTGNNSPLHF.

CDR3 coding DNA: TGCGCCAGCAGCTTTACTGGCGAGCAGTACTTC. It yields the protein CASSFTGEQYF. The chain employs TRBV5-1 and TRBJ2-7, with D uncertain. Germline CDR1 reads SGHRS; CDR2 reads YFSETQ. This CDR3 is 11 amino acids long. Trimming stripped 2 bases from V and 6 bases from J, with 6 bases between.

The chain links TRBV18 to TRBJ2-6, with 9 bases aligning to TRBD1. Germline trimming cut 2 bases from V and 0 bases from J; bases unmatched to any gene: 14. CDR3 size: 21 residues. CDR1 is KGHSH, CDR2 LQKENI, per germline. For the CDR3, the DNA is TGTGCCAGCTCACCATGGAGCGAACGGGACAGGGTAGTCTCTGGGGCCAACGTCCTGACTTTC. Its protein is CASSPWSERDRVVSGANVLTF.

The V and J genes are TRBV5-4 and TRBJ2-7, with TRBD1 matching 11 bases. Unmatched junction bases numbered 11, after V lost 3 bases and J lost 6 bases. The germline CDR1 and CDR2 sequences are SGHNT and YYREEE (reference sequence). There are 16 residues in the CDR3. For the CDR3, the DNA is TGTGCCAGCAGCTCGACTTGGGACAGGGGGTATGGCGAGCAGTACTTC. This translates into CASSSTWDRGYGEQYF.

V is TRBV11-2 and J is TRBJ2-6; D uncertain. V dropped 1 base and J dropped 2 bases, with 6 bases sitting between them. The V gene's germline CDR1 is SGHAT and CDR2 FQNNGV. The CDR3 loop spans 15 amino acids. The CDR3 spells CASSLVQAGANVLTF. CDR3 bases: TGTGCCAGCAGCTTAGTGCAGGCTGGGGCCAACGTCCTGACTTTC. Based on the CDR3 plus reference TRBV11-2 and TRBJ2-6, the full variable domain is EAGVAQSPRYKIIEKRQSVAFWCNPISGHATLYWYQQILGQGPKLLIQFQNNGVVDDSQLPKDRFSAERLKGVDSTLKIQPAKLEDSAVYLCASSLVQAGANVLTFGAGSRLTVL.

The CDR3 sequence: CASSSAGDPLSEQYF. In DNA, the CDR3 is TGCGCCAGCAGTTCCGCGGGGGACCCCCTCAGCGAGCAGTACTTC. This chain uses TRBV10-1 with TRBJ2-7, with 7 bases identical to TRBD2. Losses at the gene ends were 5 bases for V and 6 bases for J; bases not matched to a gene: 13. Per the germline V gene, CDR1 is WNHNN and CDR2 is SYGVQD (reference sequence). This CDR3 is built from 15 residues.

The chain recombines TRBV3-1 (or the pseudogene TRBV3-2) with TRBJ2-6, with D possibly being TRBD2 (5 bases). Per the germline V gene, CDR1 is LGHDT and CDR2 is YNNKEL (reference sequence). V was shortened by 3 bases and J by 2 bases, with 11 bases between the two germline ends. The CDR3 loop spans 16 amino acids. The CDR3, as DNA: TGTGCCAGCAGCCAGGAGGTTTGGGCTGGGGCCAACGTCCTGACTTTC. This translates into CASSQEVWAGANVLTF.

This clone was seen just once. Other DNA sequences in this specimen translate into the identical CDR3. The chain uses TRBV3-1 (or the pseudogene TRBV3-2) and TRBJ2-7; 7 nucleotides match TRBD2. The V and J ends lost 1 base and 0 bases, in that order; junction bases with no gene match: 0. Germline CDR1 reads LGHDT; CDR2 reads YNNKEL (reference sequence). The CDR3 has 14 residues. Here the CDR3 DNA reads TGTGCCAGCAGCCAAGGACTAGCCTCCTACGAGCAGTACTTC. Amino acid sequence: CASSQGLASYEQYF.

The chain links TRBV19 to TRBJ2-2; 9 positions agree with TRBD2. The V segment lost 5 bases and the J segment 4 bases; nucleotides outside the gene matches: 5. The CDR3 loop spans 15 amino acids. Germline values: CDR1 LNHDA, CDR2 SQIVND (reference sequence). The CDR3: CASSRQRGVTGELFF. The DNA of the CDR3 is TGTGCCAGTAGTCGCCAGCGGGGGGTCACCGGGGAGCTGTTTTTT.

The chain links TRBV10-3 to TRBJ2-1; D is perhaps TRBD1 (5 bases). Germline CDR1 and CDR2: ENHRY and SYGVKD. CDR3 length: 13 residues. Trimming cost V 8 bases and J 12 bases, with 20 bases left between them. The CDR3 loop is CAIASRGSIRQFF. The DNA for the CDR3 is TGTGCCATCGCTTCTAGGGGATCTATAAGGCAGTTCTTC.

The rearrangement joins TRBV11-2 to TRBJ2-7; 8 bases align to TRBD1. In germline, CDR1 is SGHAT, CDR2 FQNNGV. The CDR3 runs to 14 residues. The V segment lost 4 bases and the J segment 2 bases; nucleotides outside the gene matches: 4. Here the CDR3 reads CASSYGTGTYEQYF. The DNA of the CDR3 is TGTGCCAGCAGCTACGGGACAGGAACCTACGAGCAGTACTTC.

The V call is TRBV7-8, the J call TRBJ1-5; 8 bases are a match to TRBD1. Trimming at V came to 6 bases and at J to 7 bases, leaving 8 bases not matched to a gene. This CDR3 has 14 amino acids. Germline-derived CDR1 and CDR2 are SGHVS and FQNEAQ. CDR3 protein: CASSPGGAAQPQHF. The DNA for the CDR3 is TGTGCCAGCAGTCCAGGGGGCGCAGCCCAGCCCCAGCATTTT.

The rearrangement joins TRBV21-1 to TRBJ1-2; the DNA was not compared with TRBD1, the D call given in the table. TRBV21-1 is a known pseudogene. CDR3 length: 14 amino acids. The CDR3: CASSKKGQSDGYTF. CDR3 in DNA: TGTGCCAGCAGCAAAAAGGGACAGTCCGATGGCTACACCTTC.

CDR3 sequence (DNA): TGCGCCAGCAGCTCTAGCGGCGGGGCAGCCCGAAATTCACCCCTCCACTTT. This sequence encodes CASSSSGGAARNSPLHF. The rearrangement uses TRBV4-3 and TRBJ1-6; tentatively, D is TRBD1 (5 bases). From germline, CDR1 is LGHNA and CDR2 YSLEER. This CDR3 comprises 17 residues. Between the trimmed V and J ends, which lost 5 bases and 7 bases, there was a span of 21 bases.

The genes are TRBV6-2 or TRBV6-3 and TRBJ1-1; D possibly corresponds to TRBD1 (5 bases). Germline CDR1 reads MNHEY; CDR2 reads SVGEGT. The CDR3 extends over 16 amino acids. The ends were cut back, 0 bases at V and 0 bases at J, with 11 bases in the middle. CDR3 sequence: CASSYSTGGMNTEAFF. In nucleotides, the CDR3 is TGTGCCAGCAGTTACTCCACAGGTGGGATGAACACTGAAGCTTTCTTT.

The V call is TRBV3-1 (or the pseudogene TRBV3-2), the J call TRBJ2-5; the D gene is possibly TRBD2 (5 bases). In germline, CDR1 is LGHDT, CDR2 YNNKEL (reference sequence). The V end lost 1 base, the J end lost 3 bases, and 12 bases lay between the germline ends. The CDR3 sequence is 15 residues long. The CDR3 loop is CASSQALDLKETQYF. The CDR3 DNA is TGTGCCAGCAGCCAAGCCCTGGACTTAAAAGAGACCCAGTACTTC.

The chain employs TRBV18 and TRBJ2-7, with 7 positions matching TRBD1. CDR3 length equals 14 residues. Germline CDR1 KGHSH, CDR2 LQKENI. Trimming removed 8 bases from V and 2 bases from J; junction bases left unmatched: 9. This CDR3 reads CASTRQGVTYEQYF. The CDR3 region has the DNA TGTGCCAGCACCCGACAGGGTGTCACCTACGAGCAGTACTTC.

The genes are TRBV19 and TRBJ1-5; 8 bases map to TRBD1. V trimming: 2 bases; J trimming: 1 base; junction bases outside the gene matches: 4. CDR3 length: 16 residues. Germline-derived CDR1 and CDR2 are LNHDA and SQIVND (reference sequence). CDR3 nucleotides: TGTGCCAGTAGTATAAGCCGGGACAGGAGCAATCAGCCCCAGCATTTT. Translating gives CASSISRDRSNQPQHF.

The gene calls are TRBV7-2 and TRBJ2-3; D unclear. The germline CDR1 and CDR2 sequences are SGHTA and FQGNSA. The CDR3 contains 12 residues. The ends were cut back, 6 bases at V and 8 bases at J, with 12 bases in the middle. The CDR3 is CASSSLLITQYF. The CDR3 nucleotides are TGTGCCAGCAGTTCCCTCCTAATTACGCAGTATTTT.

The rearrangement links TRBV7-6 to TRBJ1-2; the match to TRBD1 covers 7 bases. Per the germline V gene, CDR1 is SGHVS and CDR2 is FNYEAQ. This CDR3 is built from 15 residues. V was clipped by 5 bases and J by 4 bases; unmatched bases: 10. CDR3 sequence (DNA): TGTGCCAGCAGCCGCGGGAGGGGGCTCTCCTATGGCTACACCTTC. Translating it yields CASSRGRGLSYGYTF.

This chain connects TRBV12-3 or TRBV12-4 to TRBJ2-6; D gene uncertain. The V end was cut by 5 bases, the J end by 7 bases, with 9 bases between. This CDR3 has 13 amino acids. The CDR3 DNA is TGTGCCAGCAGTCAAATTTTTGCCAACGTCCTGACTTTC. It codes for CASSQIFANVLTF.

V is TRBV12-3 or TRBV12-4 and J is TRBJ2-1; D perhaps matches TRBD2 (5 bases). V lost 6 bases, J lost 6 bases, and 12 bases lay in between. The CDR3 is made up of 13 amino acids. CDR3 sequence (DNA): TGTGCCAGCAGCCTCGGACTGATCAATGAGCAGTTCTTC. It codes for CASSLGLINEQFF.

The rearrangement uses TRBV14 and TRBJ2-3; TRBD1 might be the D (8 bases). The germline V and J ends were trimmed by 5 bases and 3 bases, with 15 bases remaining between them. The CDR3 totals 15 residues. Per the germline V gene, CDR1 is SGHDN and CDR2 is FVKESK. As DNA, the CDR3 is TGTGCCAGCAGCTTCTACAGGGGGGGGACAGATACGCAGTATTTT. Protein product: CASSFYRGGTDTQYF.

A single count supports this clone. The rearrangement joins TRBV12-3 or TRBV12-4 to TRBJ2-3; D might be TRBD2 (5 bases). Trimming removed 3 bases from V and 10 bases from J, with 14 bases in between. The CDR3 runs to 13 residues. CDR3 loop: CASSFLSTGAQYF. CDR3 DNA sequence: TGTGCCAGCAGTTTCCTTTCCACCGGGGCGCAGTATTTT.

The rearrangement uses TRBV18 and TRBJ1-2; D call uncertain. V was shortened by 3 bases and J by 3 bases, with 14 bases between the two germline ends. Germline CDR1 is KGHSH and CDR2 is LQKENI. The CDR3 loop spans 15 amino acids. The CDR3 region is CASSPRRTDYYGYTF. CDR3 DNA sequence: TGTGCCAGCTCACCGAGGCGGACGGACTACTATGGCTACACCTTC.

This clone was found once. The V and J genes are TRBV6-1 and TRBJ2-5; tentative D call: TRBD1 (6 bases). V lost 2 bases and J lost 5, with 9 bases in between. The CDR3 is 13 residues long. The germline V gene has CDR1 MNHNS and CDR2 SASEGT. CDR3 region: CASSELRGETQYF. The CDR3 coding sequence is TGTGCCAGCAGTGAATTGAGGGGGGAGACCCAGTACTTC.

This clone was seen a handful of times. The rearrangement uses TRBV7-9 and TRBJ2-5; 7 nucleotides agree with TRBD1. V dropped 4 bases and J dropped 2; count of bases not matched to a gene: 7. The CDR3 contains 15 residues. Germline V gives CDR1 SEHNR, CDR2 FQNEAQ (reference sequence). The CDR3 sequence: CASSSRGQIQETQYF. CDR3 coding DNA: TGTGCCAGCAGCTCACGGGGACAGATACAAGAGACCCAGTACTTC. The entire variable domain, with the rest obtained from reference TRBV7-9 and TRBJ2-5, is as follows: DTGVSQNPRHKITKRGQNVTFRCDPISEHNRLYWYRQTLGQGPEFLTYFQNEAQLEKSRLLSDRFSAERPKGSFSTLEIQRTEQGDSAMYLCASSSRGQIQETQYFGPGTRLLVL.

This chain links TRBV2 with TRBJ2-1; weak D call: TRBD2 (5 bases). The length of the CDR3 is 17 residues. Trimming left V 8 bases short and J 6 bases short, with 26 bases between. Germline loops: CDR1 SNHLY, CDR2 FYNNEI. The CDR3 region has the DNA TGTGCCAGCTCACAGACGCTAGCTCTTCTTCATTCCAATGAGCAGTTCTTC. This translates into CASSQTLALLHSNEQFF.